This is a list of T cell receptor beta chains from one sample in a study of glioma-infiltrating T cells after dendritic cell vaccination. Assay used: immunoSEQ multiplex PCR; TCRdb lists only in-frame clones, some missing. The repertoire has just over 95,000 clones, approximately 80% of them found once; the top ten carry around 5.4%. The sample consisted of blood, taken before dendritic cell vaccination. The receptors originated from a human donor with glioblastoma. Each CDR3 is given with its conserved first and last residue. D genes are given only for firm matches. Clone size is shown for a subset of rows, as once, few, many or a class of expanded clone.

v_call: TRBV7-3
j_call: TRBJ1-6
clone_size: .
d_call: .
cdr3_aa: CASSLTGQGGHPLHF
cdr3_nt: TGTGCCAGCAGCTTAACTGGGCAGGGTGGCCATCCCCTCCACTTT

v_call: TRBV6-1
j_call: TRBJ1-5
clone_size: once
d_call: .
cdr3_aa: CATMGQVNQPQHF
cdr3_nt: TGTGCCACTATGGGACAAGTAAATCAGCCCCAGCATTTT

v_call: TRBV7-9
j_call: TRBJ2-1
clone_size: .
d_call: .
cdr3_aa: CASSFRGLRNEQFF
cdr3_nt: TGTGCCAGCAGCTTTAGGGGGTTGCGGAATGAGCAGTTCTTC

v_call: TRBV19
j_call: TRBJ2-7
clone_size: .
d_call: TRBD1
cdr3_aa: CASSIGTGWNEQYF
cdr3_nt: TGTGCCAGTAGTATTGGGACAGGGTGGAACGAGCAGTACTTC

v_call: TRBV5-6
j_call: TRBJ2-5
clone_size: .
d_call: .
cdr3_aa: CASSSLPTWETQYF
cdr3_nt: TGTGCCAGCAGCTCGTTACCTACGTGGGAGACCCAGTACTTC

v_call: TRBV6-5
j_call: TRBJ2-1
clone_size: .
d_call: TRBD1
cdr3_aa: CASRPWDSRYNEQFF
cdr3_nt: TGTGCCAGCAGACCCTGGGACAGTAGATACAATGAGCAGTTCTTC

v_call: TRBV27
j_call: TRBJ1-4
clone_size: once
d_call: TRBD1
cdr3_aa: CASSFGTGEKLFF
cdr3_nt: TGTGCCAGCAGTTTTGGGACAGGAGAAAAACTGTTTTTT

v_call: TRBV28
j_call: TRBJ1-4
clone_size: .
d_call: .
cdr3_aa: CASSLGAAGSREKLFF
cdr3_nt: TGTGCCAGCAGTTTAGGAGCGGCGGGGTCGCGCGAAAAACTGTTTTTT

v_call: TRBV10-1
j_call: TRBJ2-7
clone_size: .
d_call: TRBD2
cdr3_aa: CASSEASGIRQYF
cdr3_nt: TGCGCCAGCAGTGAAGCTAGCGGGATCAGGCAGTACTTC

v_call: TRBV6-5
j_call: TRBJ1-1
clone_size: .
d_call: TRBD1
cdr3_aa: CASSGPDRAGTEAFF
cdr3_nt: TGTGCCAGCAGTGGACCGGACAGGGCGGGCACTGAAGCTTTCTTT

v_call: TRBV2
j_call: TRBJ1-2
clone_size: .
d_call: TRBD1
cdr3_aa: CASSEWQGGGYTF
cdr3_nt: TGTGCCAGCAGTGAATGGCAGGGGGGTGGCTACACCTTC

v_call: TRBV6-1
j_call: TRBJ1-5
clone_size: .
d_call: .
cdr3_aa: CASSPGSHNQPQHF
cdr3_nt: TGTGCCAGCAGTCCCGGGTCTCACAATCAGCCCCAGCATTTT

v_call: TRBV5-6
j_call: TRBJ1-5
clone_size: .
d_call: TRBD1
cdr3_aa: CASSLNRGQGSSNQPQHF
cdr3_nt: TGTGCCAGCAGCTTGAACCGCGGACAGGGGTCTAGCAATCAGCCCCAGCATTTT

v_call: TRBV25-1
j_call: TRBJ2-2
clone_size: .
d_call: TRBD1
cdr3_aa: CASSLLQGAGGELFF
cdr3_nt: TGTGCCAGCAGTCTACTACAGGGGGCCGGCGGGGAGCTGTTTTTT

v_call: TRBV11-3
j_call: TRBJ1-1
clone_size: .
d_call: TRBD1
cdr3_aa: CASSLDGTVPEAFF
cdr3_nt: TGTGCCAGCAGCTTAGATGGGACAGTACCTGAAGCTTTCTTT